Shown below are 13 T cell receptor beta chains from a single sample sequenced in a study of T cell responses to AZD1222 COVID-19 vaccine. TCRdb's copy holds only in-frame clones and misses some; the assay was immunoSEQ multiplex PCR. The sample includes 160,000 or so clones, under 95% seen only once; the top ten take about 4.5%. The sequences come from peripheral blood, collected on day 0 of AZD1222 vaccination. The receptors here all came from an adult in good health.

This clone came up once. This rearrangement joins TRBV28 to TRBJ2-2; TRBD2 aligns across 7 bases. Germline trimming cut 5 bases from V and 3 bases from J; bases unmatched to any gene: 6. Germline-derived CDR1 and CDR2 are MDHEN and SYDVKM. This CDR3 region has 15 residues. The CDR3 loop reads CASSGGERYTGELFF. The DNA for the CDR3 is TGTGCCAGCAGTGGGGGGGAGAGATACACCGGGGAGCTGTTTTTT.

This sequence joins TRBV25-1 and TRBJ1-1; TRBD1 agrees at 10 bases. Trimming removed 3 bases from V and 1 base from J; junction bases left unmatched: 8. Germline CDR1 reads MGHDK; CDR2 reads SYGVNS. This CDR3 comprises 17 residues. CDR3 sequence reads: CASSDPGTGDGNTEAFF. The CDR3 DNA sequence: TGTGCCAGCAGTGATCCCGGGACAGGGGATGGGAACACTGAAGCTTTCTTT.

This chain uses TRBV12-3 or TRBV12-4 with TRBJ1-1; D possibly corresponds to TRBD1 (5 bases). The CDR3 runs to 13 residues. Trimming took off 7 bases at V and 6 bases at J, with 15 bases between the two ends. CDR3 in amino acids: CASNTPTEPEAFF. DNA for the CDR3: TGTGCCAGCAATACTCCGACAGAACCTGAAGCTTTCTTT.

Only one count was recorded for this clone. The chain combines TRBV10-3 with TRBJ1-2, with D perhaps TRBD1 (5 bases). CDR3 length equals 14 residues. The V end lost 0 bases, the J end lost 2 bases, and 7 bases lay between the germline ends. CDR1 is ENHRY and CDR2 is SYGVKD in the germline V gene. The CDR3 is CAISESTDNYGYTF. The CDR3 nucleotides are TGTGCCATCAGTGAGTCGACAGACAACTATGGCTACACCTTC.

The V and J genes are TRBV19 and TRBJ2-3, with 8 bases matching TRBD2. The CDR3 runs 15 residues. Germline assignment: CDR1 LNHDA and CDR2 SQIVND (reference sequence). V was clipped by 1 base and J by 1 base; unmatched bases: 1. The CDR3 here is CASSIAGGGTDTQYF. The CDR3 DNA reads as TGTGCCAGTAGTATAGCGGGAGGGGGCACAGATACGCAGTATTTT.

This clone was seen a single time. The genes are TRBV5-1 and TRBJ1-4; 7 bases map to TRBD1. The CDR3 is made up of 16 amino acids. With 0 bases clipped from V and 5 bases from J, the junction kept 7 bases outside the gene matches. CDR1 SGHRS and CDR2 YFSETQ come from the germline V gene. CDR3 amino acids: CASSLGWTGSNEKLFF. DNA for the CDR3: TGCGCCAGCAGCTTGGGCTGGACAGGTTCCAATGAAAAACTGTTTTTT.

The chain links TRBV11-1 to TRBJ2-2, with D perhaps given as TRBD1 or TRBD2 (5 bases each). In germline, CDR1 is SGHAT, CDR2 FQDESV (reference sequence). V was shortened by 10 bases and J by 4 bases, with 16 bases between the two germline ends. The CDR3 runs 14 residues. The DNA for the CDR3 is TGTGCCACCCGAGGGTCAGGGAGCACCGGGGAGCTGTTTTTT. Amino acids: CATRGSGSTGELFF.

This chain connects TRBV6-5 to TRBJ2-7, with TRBD2 as a possible D gene (6 bases). This CDR3 region has 14 residues. Germline V gene sequence: CDR1 MNHEY, CDR2 SVGAGI. V shed 6 bases and J shed 2 bases, with 14 bases lying between them. For the CDR3, the DNA is TGTGCCAGCAGGATGGGGACTTTTCCCTACGAGCAGTACTTC. It translates to CASRMGTFPYEQYF.

In this sample, this clone turned up a few times. The chain has TRBV11-3 and TRBJ2-2; D is perhaps TRBD1 or TRBD2 (5 bases each). Trimming cost V 5 bases and J 15 bases, with 19 bases left between them. The germline V gene encodes CDR1 SGHNT and CDR2 YENEEA. The CDR3 spans 13 residues. CDR3 in DNA: TGTGCCAGCAGCCGGGACCCCTCCGGCCCCATGTTTTTT. The encoded protein is CASSRDPSGPMFF.

This sequence joins TRBV30 and TRBJ1-3, with no clear D. The germline CDR1 and CDR2 sequences are GTSNPN and SVGIG (reference sequence). Trimming removed 0 bases at V and 1 base at J, with 16 bases between. The length of the CDR3 is 17 residues. CDR3 coding DNA: TGTGCCTGGAGTGTCCAACCTTATAAGACGTCTGGAAACACCATATATTTT. Translated, it gives CAWSVQPYKTSGNTIYF.

This clone was counted between two and nine times. This chain uses TRBV6-5 with TRBJ1-5; TRBD1 is a possible D gene (6 bases). This CDR3 has 13 residues. Per germline, CDR1 MNHEY and CDR2 SVGAGI. Trimming removed 8 bases from V and 5 bases from J, with 13 bases in between. The CDR3 DNA sequence: TGTGCCAGCTCCGAGGGGGTGTATCAGCCCCAGCATTTT. This codes for CASSEGVYQPQHF.

V usage is TRBV6-6 and J usage is TRBJ2-7; D not certain. The CDR3 has 13 amino acids. V was shortened by 7 bases and J by 5 bases, with 15 bases between the two germline ends. CDR1 is MNHNY and CDR2 is SVGAGI in the germline V gene (reference sequence). The CDR3 DNA sequence: TGTGCCAGCACTCGGAAGAGCGTCCACGAGCAGTACTTC. It codes for CASTRKSVHEQYF.

This clone was seen a few times. V usage is TRBV7-2 and J usage is TRBJ1-1; D unresolved. Germline CDR1 reads SGHTA; CDR2 reads FQGNSA. V lost 1 base, J lost 7 bases, and 16 bases lay in between. CDR3 length: 15 amino acids. The CDR3 region is CASSLDFGVHNEAFF. The CDR3 DNA reads as TGTGCCAGCAGCTTAGATTTCGGGGTTCACAATGAAGCTTTCTTT. Based on the CDR3 plus reference TRBV7-2 and TRBJ1-1, the full variable domain is GAGVSQSPSNKVTEKGKDVELRCDPISGHTALYWYRQSLGQGLEFLIYFQGNSAPDKSGLPSDRFSAERTGGSVSTLTIQRTQQEDSAVYLCASSLDFGVHNEAFFGQGTRLTVV.